This TCR beta chain was documented in a study of blood T cell repertoires in COVID-19. For the study at large: Sites in the United States, Italy and Spain provided acute and convalescent COVID-19 samples. PBMCs, B-cell-depleted T cells, or T cells provided the cDNA or gDNA that made up the material.

Per the original methods: Amplification of reference gene primers provided the estimated nucleated cell counts. Only in-frame clones appear in the TCRdb table, and some are missing; sequencing was by immunoSEQ multiplex PCR. V and J calls and clone size are as listed in that table; D and trimming were resolved from the DNA. This sample has approximately 160,000 clones, with roughly 86% found just once. Patients in Seattle were enrolled during active infection, then followed longitudinally. Germline V CDR1 and CDR2: SQVTM, ANQGSEA. CDR3 length: 15 amino acids. With 3 bases clipped from V and 6 bases from J, the junction kept 10 bases outside the gene matches.

The sequence derives from a man in his 60s with COVID-19, enrolled during active disease. Source material: peripheral blood. The rearrangement uses TRBV29-1 and TRBJ2-1, with 8 bases that match TRBD1. CDR3 residues: CSVDRTGSSRNEQFF. For the CDR3, the DNA is TGCAGCGTTGATAGGACAGGGAGTTCACGCAATGAGCAGTTCTTC.